This T cell receptor beta chain is drawn from a study of cytomegalovirus exposure and HLA in healthy donors. Study conclusions and caveats: Using the classifier, cytomegalovirus status was reportedly diagnosed with high specificity and sensitivity.

V shed 0 bases and J 5 bases; nucleotides not matched to a gene: 1. Germline-derived CDR1 and CDR2 are WSHSY and SAAADI. The CDR3 loop spans 15 amino acids. The method was immunoSEQ multiplex PCR; TCRdb's version includes in-frame clones alone and lacks a portion of them. Of approximately 150,000 clones in the sample, approximately 86% were seen once. With respect to this clone: Its antigen is not known.

The V gene is TRBV10-2, the J gene TRBJ2-1; 10 nucleotides match TRBD1. Specimen: PBMCs. This receptor was identified in a man younger than 35 in good health and CMV-seropositive. In DNA form, the CDR3 reads TGCGCCAGCAGTGAGTCGGGGACAGGGGACAATGAGCAGTTCTTC. It is translated as CASSESGTGDNEQFF.